The 11 T cell receptor beta chains in this list originate from one sample, sequenced in a study of Ad26.COV2.S vaccination and SARS-CoV-2 variants. Described treatment: 15 to 20 received Ad26.COV2.S at low or high dose, single or two shots; about 5 received placebo; per-sample allocation not given. Collection of the samples took place on day 63 after the first injection of vaccine or placebo. Sequencing used immunoSEQ multiplex PCR; TCRdb keeps in-frame clones, though not all of them. The data hold 320,000 or so clones, with approximately 87% observed a single time. Sequencing was performed on peripheral blood, taken in a trial of Ad26.COV2.S vaccine versus placebo. These receptors all stem from a person aged 18 to 59 who received the Ad26.COV2.S COVID-19 vaccine or a placebo.

V usage is TRBV2 and J usage is TRBJ1-2; D unresolved. The CDR3 is 15 residues long. Germline CDR1 reads SNHLY; CDR2 reads FYNNEI. Trimming removed 0 bases at V and 0 bases at J, with 8 bases between. The CDR3 here is CASSEAPPANYGYTF. CDR3 DNA sequence: TGTGCCAGCAGTGAAGCGCCTCCGGCTAACTATGGCTACACCTTC.

The chain combines TRBV6-4 with TRBJ2-3; tentatively, D is TRBD2 (6 bases). CDR1 is MRHNA, CDR2 SNTAGT, per germline. This CDR3 region has 12 residues. The CDR3 DNA reads as TGTGCGACCTGGGACTCGGCCGGTACGCAGTATTTT. Translation: CATWDSAGTQYF.

As to this clone: The junction departs from germline at one end; a sequencing error may be responsible. The rearrangement uses TRBV7-2 and TRBJ2-1; D remains unclear. Germline CDR1 reads SGHTA; CDR2 reads FQGNSA. This CDR3 region has 13 residues. CDR3 protein: CASRFRSYNEQFF. Written as DNA, the CDR3 is TGTGCCAGCCGCTTTAGGTCCTACAATGAGCAGTTCTTC.

This clone was seen just once. J is TRBJ1-2 and V is TRBV4-1; D is perhaps TRBD1 (5 bases). In germline, CDR1 is MGHRA, CDR2 YSYEKL. The V end lost 4 bases, the J end lost 4 bases, and 16 bases lay between the germline ends. The CDR3 covers 15 residues. The CDR3 DNA reads as TGCGCCAGCAGCCCCCTTGAGACAGATCTCTATGGCTACACCTTC. Protein product: CASSPLETDLYGYTF.

This clone turned up a few times. The chain uses TRBV12-5 and TRBJ2-3; D possibly uses TRBD1 or TRBD2 (7 bases each). V was trimmed by 4 bases and J by 0 bases, leaving 17 bases between them. CDR3 length equals 17 residues. From germline, CDR1 is LGHNT and CDR2 FRNRAP. The CDR3 is CASGWGGQSISTDTQYF. CDR3 sequence (DNA): TGTGCTAGTGGTTGGGGGGGACAGTCGATAAGCACAGATACGCAGTATTTT.

V usage is TRBV2 and J usage is TRBJ1-5; 11 nucleotides agree with TRBD1. The junction had 7 bases not matched to a gene; V was cut back by 2 bases and J by 1 base. This CDR3 contains 18 residues. Germline V gene data show CDR1 as SNHLY and CDR2 as FYNNEI. As DNA, the CDR3 is TGTGCCAGCAGTGAAACGGGCTGGGACAGGGGGAGCAATCAGCCCCAGCATTTT. Encoded protein: CASSETGWDRGSNQPQHF.

The J gene is TRBJ1-6, the V gene TRBV4-1; unclear D gene. Germline V CDR1 and CDR2: MGHRA, YSYEKL. Trimming cost V 4 bases and J 0 bases, with 22 bases left between them. This CDR3 has 20 residues. The CDR3 region is CASSPEGPTLPSSYNSPLHF. The CDR3, as DNA: TGCGCCAGCAGCCCAGAAGGACCTACCCTGCCGAGCTCCTATAATTCACCCCTCCACTTT.

This chain connects TRBV7-8 to TRBJ2-2; a weak D match, TRBD1 (5 bases). The CDR3 consists of 15 residues. CDR1 SGHVS and CDR2 FQNEAQ come from the germline V gene. The V gene lost 5 bases and the J gene lost 0 bases, with 10 bases spanning the gap. DNA of the CDR3: TGTGCCAGCAGCCCATGGGGCACGAACACCGGGGAGCTGTTTTTT. It translates to CASSPWGTNTGELFF.

The V call is TRBV7-2, the J call TRBJ2-5; D perhaps matches TRBD1 (5 bases). Trimming pared 2 bases from V and 0 bases from J, leaving 13 bases between. Germline values: CDR1 SGHTA, CDR2 FQGNSA. The CDR3 has 16 amino acids. The CDR3 DNA reads TGTGCCAGCAGCTTATCATCAGGGATGTACCAAGAGACCCAGTACTTC. Translated, it gives CASSLSSGMYQETQYF.

V is TRBV4-3 and J is TRBJ1-2; TRBD1 is a possible D gene (5 bases). Trimming took 0 bases from V and 4 from J, leaving 15 bases between them. The V gene's germline CDR1 is LGHNA and CDR2 YSLEER. This CDR3 is 16 amino acids long. The CDR3 bases are TGCGCCAGCAGCCAAGATTATCAGGGATCACTCTATGGCTACACCTTC. Its protein is CASSQDYQGSLYGYTF.

The chain has TRBV6-6 and TRBJ1-1; no definite D call. V was cut by 2 bases and J by 6 bases, with 10 bases left in between. Looked up from germline, CDR1 is MNHNY and CDR2 is SVGAGI (reference sequence). CDR3 length: 13 residues. The CDR3 DNA reads as TGTGCCAGCAGTTACGGTGGGGAGGCTGAAGCTTTCTTT. Protein product: CASSYGGEAEAFF.